This T cell receptor beta chain originates from a study of human T cells and chemical hapten exposure. TCRdb redid the calling of the RACE reads with MiXCR, one entry per CDR3 protein. The sample holds about 190,000 distinct CDR3 sequences, around a quarter seen once. CDR1 and CDR2 (germline): SGHTA, FQGNSA. V shed 6 bases and J shed 2 bases, with 16 bases lying between them. The CDR3 covers 15 residues. Time point denoted: patch test 3, about 24 weeks after DPC sensitization. Specified treatment: therapeutic diphenylcyclopropenone sensitization with weekly scalp DPC. This clonotype originated in a woman aged 40 to 50 with alopecia areata. Some clones in this sample may be carry-over from other donors' samples. The source was whole blood, collected in connection with sensitization to the hapten diphenylcyclopropenone (DPC). The chain recombines TRBV7-2 with TRBJ2-5; the D gene is possibly TRBD1 (6 bases). The CDR3 coding sequence is TGTGCCAGCAGATTTCCAGGGGCCCTACAAGAGACCCAGTACTTC. This encodes CASRFPGALQETQYF.